One sample yielded the 19 T cell receptor beta chains listed below, sequenced in a study of cytomegalovirus exposure and HLA in healthy donors (dated by TCRdb to the late 2010s). The method was the immunoSEQ multiplex PCR assay. For the multiplex PCR, a mixture combining 60 forward primers for TCR Vbeta segments and 13 reverse primers for TCR Jbeta segments was used. The table comes from immuneACCESS by way of TCRdb, which keeps in-frame sequences with V and J called. Part of the clones is missing from these tables; in studies checked, under half for an unresolved V gene and the rest for unknown reasons. The sample table contains 150,000 to 200,000 clones; only one count was recorded for 80% to 85% of them. In total, the top ten clones hold 2.1% of the sample. Sequencing was performed on PBMCs. These receptors were collected from a woman between 18 and 30 years old in good health and CMV-seropositive.

This clone was counted at least ten times. The sample carries other DNA sequences with the same CDR3. This rearrangement joins TRBV6-4 to TRBJ2-3, with 14 bases fitting TRBD2. Germline V gives CDR1 MRHNA, CDR2 SNTAGT. This CDR3 is built from 16 residues. J gave up 4 bases and V 0 bases, and 0 bases lay outside the gene matches. The CDR3 nucleotides read TGTGCCAGCAGTGACTCGACTAGCGGGGGGGCAGATACGCAGTATTTT. Encoded protein: CASSDSTSGGADTQYF.

This chain connects TRBV6-5 to TRBJ1-2, with TRBD1 identical over 10 bases. CDR1 MNHEY and CDR2 SVGAGI come from the germline V gene. The junction had 6 bases not matched to a gene; V was cut back by 7 bases and J by 4 bases. There are 14 residues in the CDR3. The CDR3, as DNA: TGTGCCAGCACCGACAGGGGGCGAGGCTATGGCTACACCTTC. Its translation: CASTDRGRGYGYTF.

This clone showed up just once. The V gene is TRBV6-1, the J gene TRBJ2-7, with 11 nucleotides matching TRBD1. This CDR3 is built from 14 residues. The V segment lost 6 bases and the J segment 3 bases; nucleotides outside the gene matches: 4. Germline-derived CDR1 and CDR2 are MNHNS and SASEGT. CDR3 region: CASRRTGGNYEQYF. The CDR3, as DNA: TGTGCCAGCAGGCGGACAGGGGGCAACTACGAGCAGTACTTC.

The rearrangement joins TRBV16 to TRBJ1-1, with D unresolved. The CDR3 covers 13 residues. Germline V gives CDR1 KGHSY, CDR2 FQNENV. The V and J ends lost 2 bases and 5 bases respectively, with 9 bases between them. CDR3 sequence (DNA): TGTGCCAGCAGCCAAGAATGGCAGACTGAAGCTTTCTTT. It codes for CASSQEWQTEAFF.

J is TRBJ1-2 and V is TRBV6-5; TRBD1 matches 8 bases. The CDR3 covers 13 residues. Germline values: CDR1 MNHEY, CDR2 SVGAGI. V shed 6 bases and J 6 bases; nucleotides not matched to a gene: 6. CDR3 bases: TGTGCCAGCAGCCTCAGGGGGCAGGATGGCTACACCTTC. Translated, it gives CASSLRGQDGYTF.

V is TRBV21-1 and J is TRBJ1-6; the table calls TRBD1, which could not be checked here. TRBV21-1 is described as a pseudogene. CDR3 length equals 20 residues. DNA for the CDR3: TGTGCCAGCAGCAAAGTTACATTCGGGACAGGCCATTCTTATAATTCACCCCTCCACTTT. Amino acid sequence: CASSKVTFGTGHSYNSPLHF.

The chain couples TRBV7-2 to TRBJ2-2; D ambiguous. Germline values: CDR1 SGHTA, CDR2 FQGNSA. The V gene lost 5 bases and the J gene lost 6 bases, with 13 bases spanning the gap. The CDR3 runs 14 residues. As DNA, the CDR3 is TGTGCCAGCAGCGCCTTACTAAGAGCCGGGGAGCTGTTTTTT. Encoded protein: CASSALLRAGELFF.

The genes are TRBV6-1 and TRBJ2-1; D is undetermined. Trimming stripped 5 bases from V and 7 bases from J, with 12 bases between. This CDR3 has 13 residues. Germline V gene lookup returns CDR1 MNHNS and CDR2 SASEGT. DNA for the CDR3: TGTGCCAGCAGTCTGACACTGGTGAATGAGCAGTTCTTC. Translation: CASSLTLVNEQFF.

The V and J genes are TRBV6-4 and TRBJ2-3; D gene uncertain. The germline gives CDR1 MRHNA, CDR2 SNTAGT. This CDR3 has 14 amino acids. The V end lost 2 bases, the J end lost 2 bases, and 8 bases lay between the germline ends. The CDR3: CASSDEADTDTQYF. CDR3 DNA: TGTGCCAGCAGTGACGAGGCGGACACAGATACGCAGTATTTT.

A single count supports this clone. The chain employs TRBV5-4 and TRBJ2-2; TRBD2 might be the D (5 bases). Germline V gene sequence: CDR1 SGHNT, CDR2 YYREEE (reference sequence). CDR3 length equals 13 residues. The V end lost 0 bases, the J end lost 5 bases, and 5 bases lay between the germline ends. The DNA of the CDR3 is TGTGCCAGCAGCTTGGGAGGGACCGGGGAGCTGTTTTTT. It specifies CASSLGGTGELFF.

The chain has TRBV5-1 and TRBJ2-1, with 9 bases aligning to TRBD1. J was trimmed by 7 bases and V by 5 bases; bases with no gene match: 7. CDR3 size: 14 residues. Germline-derived CDR1 and CDR2 are SGHRS and YFSETQ. The DNA for the CDR3 is TGCGCCAGCAGGACGGGACAGGGCCTTAATGAGCAGTTCTTC. It codes for CASRTGQGLNEQFF.

This rearrangement joins TRBV7-6 to TRBJ2-7, with TRBD2 matching 8 bases. Germline CDR1 is SGHVS and CDR2 is FNYEAQ. The length of the CDR3 is 13 residues. The CDR3 loop reads CASSLNAGGVPSV. In DNA form, the CDR3 reads TGTGCCAGCAGCTTAAACGCCGGGGGGGTTCCAAGCGTC.

This chain joins TRBV28 and TRBJ2-7; the D gene is possibly TRBD2 (5 bases). The CDR3 loop spans 16 amino acids. The ends were cut back, 2 bases at V and 6 bases at J, with 20 bases in the middle. Germline V gives CDR1 MDHEN, CDR2 SYDVKM. Here the CDR3 DNA reads TGTGCCAGCAGTTTACTGGTAGCCATAAGTAGCGCCGAGCAGTACTTC. Translated: CASSLLVAISSAEQYF.

The J gene is TRBJ1-1, the V gene TRBV11-1; 7 bases match TRBD1. CDR1 is SGHAT, CDR2 FQDESV, per germline (reference sequence). This CDR3 is built from 15 residues. J gave up 6 bases and V 0 bases, and 7 bases lay outside the gene matches. This CDR3 is CASSLARDSLSEAFF. In nucleotides, the CDR3 is TGTGCCAGCAGCTTAGCCCGGGACAGCCTATCTGAAGCTTTCTTT.

This clone is a singleton in its sample. Relative to the germline gene, one junction end is altered; a read error may explain this. The chain combines TRBV2 with TRBJ1-4; D not resolved. This CDR3 comprises 14 residues. The germline CDR1 and CDR2 sequences are SNHLY and FYNNEI. In DNA form, the CDR3 reads TGTGCCAGCATTGAAGGGCCGGGAGAAGAAAAACTGTTTTTT. Residues: CASIEGPGEEKLFF.

The chain couples TRBV6-1 to TRBJ2-7, with TRBD1 as a possible D gene (6 bases). The CDR3 is 16 amino acids. Trimming took off 2 bases at V and 2 bases at J, with 16 bases between the two ends. Germline V CDR1 and CDR2: MNHNS, SASEGT. In DNA form, the CDR3 reads TGTGCCAGCAGTGAACTTAGGACAGCAACCACCTACGAGCAGTACGTC. The encoded protein is CASSELRTATTYEQYV.

This chain uses TRBV2 with TRBJ2-5; the D is unclear. This CDR3 is 13 amino acids long. The germline V gene encodes CDR1 SNHLY and CDR2 FYNNEI. Trimming cost V 4 bases and J 5 bases, with 11 bases left between them. The CDR3 sequence is CASSGSGFETQYF. CDR3 DNA sequence: TGTGCCAGCAGTGGGTCCGGGTTCGAGACCCAGTACTTC.

This sequence joins TRBV6-5 and TRBJ1-2, with D perhaps matching TRBD1 (6 bases). V was trimmed by 0 bases and J by 11 bases, leaving 13 bases between them. This CDR3 comprises 13 residues. Germline V lookup: CDR1 MNHEY, CDR2 SVGAGI. The CDR3 DNA sequence: TGTGCCAGCAGTTACTCGGTCCAGAGGGGGTACACCTTC. Translated, it gives CASSYSVQRGYTF.

The chain carries TRBV9 and TRBJ1-1; a weak D match, TRBD1 (6 bases). Trimming removed 0 bases at V and 2 bases at J, with 20 bases between. This CDR3 has 18 amino acids. Germline CDR1 is SGDLS and CDR2 is YYNGEE. The CDR3 protein is CASSVVSPGGLGNTEAFF. DNA for the CDR3: TGTGCCAGCAGCGTAGTCTCCCCGGGGGGGCTTGGTAACACTGAAGCTTTCTTT.